Following are 30 T cell receptor beta chains from one sample sequenced in a study of blood T cell repertoires in COVID-19. Clones were sequenced by immunoSEQ multiplex PCR, and TCRdb holds only the in-frame ones, with some missing. The data contain roughly 140,000 clones, 80% to 90% of them singletons. Sequencing used peripheral blood. The receptors shown here come from a man between 65 and 80 years old with acute or convalescent COVID-19.

The chain links TRBV5-1 to TRBJ2-1, with a tentative D call TRBD2 (6 bases). Germline CDR1 is SGHRS and CDR2 is YFSETQ. The CDR3 contains 13 residues. Trimming removed 3 bases at V and 3 bases at J, with 7 bases between. The CDR3 nucleotides are TGCGCCAGCAGCTCAGCGGGCTACAATGAGCAGTTCTTC. Translated, it gives CASSSAGYNEQFF.

The chain recombines TRBV18 with TRBJ1-1, with 7 bases that match TRBD1. This CDR3 has 15 amino acids. The V and J ends lost 5 bases and 5 bases, in that order; junction bases with no gene match: 11. Germline V CDR1 and CDR2: KGHSH, LQKENI. The CDR3 nucleotides read TGTGCCAGCTCAGCTCAAACAGGGGTAGGGACTGAAGCTTTCTTT. The encoded protein is CASSAQTGVGTEAFF.

V usage is TRBV19 and J usage is TRBJ2-1; TRBD2 might be the D (7 bases). V lost 1 base to trimming and J lost 0 bases, with 16 bases between them. CDR1 and CDR2 from the germline V gene are LNHDA and SQIVND (reference sequence). CDR3 size: 18 residues. This CDR3 is CASSIVGGAGSSYNEQFF. CDR3 nucleotide sequence: TGTGCCAGTAGTATAGTTGGGGGGGCCGGAAGCTCCTACAATGAGCAGTTCTTC.

This clone was counted a single time. J is TRBJ1-5 and V is TRBV6-4; TRBD1 aligns across 11 bases. CDR3 length: 15 amino acids. V shed 5 bases, J shed 5 bases, and the junction held 5 bases outside the gene matches. Germline CDR1 reads MRHNA; CDR2 reads SNTAGT. The CDR3 DNA reads as TGTGCCAGCAGTCCGGACAGGGGGCGCGATCAGCCCCAGCATTTT. It yields the protein CASSPDRGRDQPQHF.

V usage is TRBV7-9 and J usage is TRBJ2-7, with 7 bases matching TRBD2. The CDR3 contains 14 residues. Germline V gives CDR1 SEHNR, CDR2 FQNEAQ (reference sequence). The ends lost 5 bases at V and 7 bases at J; junction bases unmatched: 11. CDR3 coding DNA: TGTGCCAGCAGCGGAGGGGCGGGAGTGGGAGAGCAGTACTTC. Residues: CASSGGAGVGEQYF.

This clone has ten or more counts. This rearrangement joins TRBV5-1 to TRBJ1-6, with unresolved D. The V end was cut by 0 bases, the J end by 13 bases, with 11 bases between. Germline-derived CDR1 and CDR2 are SGHRS and YFSETQ. The CDR3 spans 13 residues. The CDR3 sequence is CASSLDRLQPLHF. The CDR3 DNA is TGCGCCAGCAGCTTGGACCGACTGCAGCCCCTCCACTTT.

V is TRBV27 and J is TRBJ2-7; TRBD2 might be the D (6 bases). The ends were cut back, 4 bases at V and 3 bases at J, with 13 bases in the middle. The CDR3 is made up of 14 amino acids. Looked up from germline, CDR1 is MNHEY and CDR2 is SMNVEV (reference sequence). The CDR3 DNA reads as TGTGCCAGCAGTTCCCTGCTGGAGGGCTACGAGCAGTACTTC. Translation: CASSSLLEGYEQYF.

This rearrangement joins TRBV4-1 to TRBJ2-3; possibly TRBD2 for D (6 bases). Trimming stripped 3 bases from V and 2 bases from J, with 15 bases between. Looked up from germline, CDR1 is MGHRA and CDR2 is YSYEKL. CDR3 length: 16 residues. The CDR3 DNA follows: TGCGCCAGCAGCCAGGAATCTAGCGTTCTCACAGATACGCAGTATTTT. The encoded protein is CASSQESSVLTDTQYF.

V usage is TRBV20-1 and J usage is TRBJ2-3; D might be TRBD1 (5 bases). The CDR3 totals 14 residues. From germline, CDR1 is DFQATT and CDR2 SNEGSKA (reference sequence). Trimming cost V 3 bases and J 1 base, with 11 bases left between them. Here the CDR3 reads CSASRGRGTDTQYF. The CDR3 nucleotides read TGCAGTGCTAGTAGGGGCAGGGGCACAGATACGCAGTATTTT.

The CDR3 DNA is TGTGCCAGCTCCCAGAGATTAGCGGGACCCACCGGGGAGCTGTTTTTT. Translated, it gives CASSQRLAGPTGELFF. The rearrangement joins TRBV18 to TRBJ2-2, with 8 bases identical to TRBD2. The V segment lost 6 bases and the J segment 4 bases; nucleotides outside the gene matches: 10. The CDR3 is made up of 16 amino acids. Germline values: CDR1 KGHSH, CDR2 LQKENI.

This clone appeared a single time. J is TRBJ2-1 and V is TRBV5-1, with 9 bases identical to TRBD2. This CDR3 has 15 residues. Germline lookup yields CDR1 SGHRS and CDR2 YFSETQ. V gave up 0 bases and J gave up 9 bases; unmatched junction bases: 7. The chain's CDR3 is CASSLEVAGAVEQFF. Written as DNA, the CDR3 is TGCGCCAGCAGCTTGGAGGTAGCGGGAGCTGTTGAGCAGTTCTTC.

The chain uses TRBV5-1 and TRBJ1-4; D is ambiguous. The CDR3 has 14 residues. Germline V gives CDR1 SGHRS, CDR2 YFSETQ. V was shortened by 0 bases and J by 3 bases, with 6 bases between the two germline ends. Here the CDR3 reads CASSLEQSNEKLFF. The DNA for the CDR3 is TGCGCCAGCAGCTTGGAACAGTCTAATGAAAAACTGTTTTTT.

This chain connects TRBV9 to TRBJ1-5; 8 positions match TRBD1. The V segment lost 4 bases and the J segment 5 bases; nucleotides outside the gene matches: 5. Germline lookup yields CDR1 SGDLS and CDR2 YYNGEE. CDR3 size: 14 residues. The CDR3 DNA is TGTGCCAGCAGCCTCGGGACAGGCGATCAGCCCCAGCATTTT. This translates into CASSLGTGDQPQHF.

This rearrangement joins TRBV5-1 to TRBJ1-2; 7 bases are a match to TRBD1. The CDR3 is made up of 13 amino acids. J was trimmed by 6 bases and V by 2 bases; bases with no gene match: 4. Germline assignment: CDR1 SGHRS and CDR2 YFSETQ. For the CDR3, the DNA is TGCGCCAGCAGCTTAGGAGGGGGCCATGGCTACACCTTC. Its protein is CASSLGGGHGYTF.

The gene calls are TRBV9 and TRBJ1-3; 7 nucleotides align to TRBD1. This CDR3 has 15 amino acids. Germline CDR1 is SGDLS and CDR2 is YYNGEE. Trimming at V came to 3 bases and at J to 0 bases, leaving 3 bases not matched to a gene. In nucleotides, the CDR3 is TGTGCCAGCAGCGCAGGGACAGCCTCTGGAAACACCATATATTTT. This encodes CASSAGTASGNTIYF.

The chain uses TRBV7-2 and TRBJ1-6; D perhaps matches TRBD1 (6 bases). The germline CDR1 and CDR2 sequences are SGHTA and FQGNSA. The CDR3 is made up of 14 amino acids. Trimming took off 1 base at V and 13 bases at J, with 14 bases between the two ends. CDR3 DNA: TGTGCCAGCAGCTTAGAACAGGGAAGGCTTCCCCTCCACTTT. Its translation: CASSLEQGRLPLHF.

The chain has TRBV5-1 and TRBJ2-7, with D possibly being TRBD2 (6 bases). V lost 0 bases to trimming and J lost 4 bases, with 14 bases between them. This CDR3 has 15 residues. The germline V gene has CDR1 SGHRS and CDR2 YFSETQ. CDR3 coding DNA: TGCGCCAGCAGCTTGGCCGGGGACTTTCTTTACGAGCAGTACTTC. It is translated as CASSLAGDFLYEQYF.

The chain recombines TRBV12-3 or TRBV12-4 with TRBJ1-5; D is uncertain. The V end lost 7 bases, the J end lost 0 bases, and 7 bases lay between the germline ends. This CDR3 is built from 13 residues. The CDR3 region is CASTQDSNQPQHF. In DNA form, the CDR3 reads TGTGCCAGCACCCAGGATAGCAATCAGCCCCAGCATTTT.

The rearrangement joins TRBV29-1 to TRBJ2-7; D gene unclear. CDR1 is SQVTM, CDR2 ANQGSEA, per germline. The CDR3 consists of 13 residues. With 4 bases removed from V and 0 bases from J, the gap between germline ends came to 10 bases. CDR3 coding DNA: TGCAGCGTTGCCGCCTGGAGCTCCTACGAGCAGTACTTC. Its translation is CSVAAWSSYEQYF.

V usage is TRBV5-1 and J usage is TRBJ2-1; no definite D call. In germline, CDR1 is SGHRS, CDR2 YFSETQ. V was clipped by 0 bases and J by 5 bases, with 6 bases between them. CDR3 length equals 13 residues. CDR3 region: CASSLDGDNEQFF. The CDR3 bases are TGCGCCAGCAGCTTGGACGGAGACAATGAGCAGTTCTTC.

Notes on this clone: In the same sample, other DNA sequences code for this CDR3. V is TRBV7-2 and J is TRBJ1-1; D call uncertain. This CDR3 is built from 14 residues. Germline CDR1 and CDR2: SGHTA and FQGNSA. V was pared by 2 bases and J by 1 base, with 8 bases between. The chain's CDR3 is CASSLLNKNTEAFF. Here the CDR3 DNA reads TGTGCCAGCAGCTTATTAAATAAGAACACTGAAGCTTTCTTT.

V and J are TRBV2 and TRBJ2-6; 12 bases agree with TRBD2. Germline CDR1 and CDR2: SNHLY and FYNNEI. Unmatched junction bases numbered 9, after V lost 3 bases and J lost 0 bases. The CDR3 is made up of 20 amino acids. CDR3 in DNA: TGTGCCAGCAGTGACCCGGGACTAGCGGGCCTGTCCTCTGGGGCCAACGTCCTGACTTTC. Protein sequence: CASSDPGLAGLSSGANVLTF.

The chain couples TRBV13 to TRBJ2-7; TRBD2 matches at 10 bases. Germline V gene sequence: CDR1 PRHDT, CDR2 FYEKMQ (reference sequence). CDR3 length: 14 amino acids. V lost 5 bases and J lost 6; bases outside the gene matches: 7. The CDR3 region has the DNA TGTGCCAGCAGCCCGGGACTAGCGTTGGGCGAGCAGTACTTC. Protein sequence: CASSPGLALGEQYF.

The V and J genes are TRBV4-1 and TRBJ2-1; 7 positions match TRBD2. Germline V gives CDR1 MGHRA, CDR2 YSYEKL. Unmatched junction bases numbered 3, after V lost 4 bases and J lost 0 bases. This CDR3 has 15 residues. The CDR3 sequence is CASSLGGSSYNEQFF. The DNA of the CDR3 is TGCGCCAGCAGCCTCGGGGGGAGCTCCTACAATGAGCAGTTCTTC.

The chain is built from TRBV29-1 and TRBJ1-3, with 7 bases aligning to TRBD1. Per germline, CDR1 SQVTM and CDR2 ANQGSEA. The length of the CDR3 is 14 residues. Trimming removed 3 bases from V and 4 bases from J; junction bases left unmatched: 6. CDR3 DNA: TGCAGCGTTGACTCCACAGGGGTCGGAAACACCATATATTTT. Protein product: CSVDSTGVGNTIYF.

The chain couples TRBV11-2 to TRBJ2-7, with 7 bases matching TRBD2. CDR1 SGHAT and CDR2 FQNNGV come from the germline V gene. J gave up 4 bases and V 1 base, and 4 bases lay outside the gene matches. The CDR3 is 14 amino acids. The DNA of the CDR3 is TGTGCCAGCAGCTTAGCTAGCGGAGCATACGAGCAGTACTTC. Protein: CASSLASGAYEQYF.

V and J are TRBV6-5 and TRBJ2-7, with TRBD2 identical over 12 bases. CDR1 is MNHEY and CDR2 is SVGAGI in the germline V gene. The CDR3 spans 14 residues. V gave up 6 bases and J gave up 4 bases; unmatched junction bases: 4. The CDR3 protein is CASSRLAGAYEQYF. In DNA form, the CDR3 reads TGTGCCAGCAGCCGACTAGCGGGAGCTTACGAGCAGTACTTC.

The chain is built from TRBV19 and TRBJ2-3, with no clear D. The CDR3 covers 14 residues. The V gene's germline CDR1 is LNHDA and CDR2 SQIVND (reference sequence). Trimming pared 1 base from V and 2 bases from J, leaving 7 bases between. Here the CDR3 DNA reads TGTGCCAGTAGTATAGGACTGGTCACAGATACGCAGTATTTT. Amino acid sequence: CASSIGLVTDTQYF. The variable domain in full, with the rest retrieved from reference TRBV19 and TRBJ2-3, is DGGITQSPKYLFRKEGQNVTLSCEQNLNHDAMYWYRQDPGQGLRLIYYSQIVNDFQKGDIAEGYSVSREKKESFPLTVTSAQKNPTAFYLCASSIGLVTDTQYFGPGTRLTVL.

In DNA, the CDR3 is TGCGCCAGCAGCACCCCTAGCGGGGGACGTGACAATGAGCAGTTCTTC. Its protein is CASSTPSGGRDNEQFF. V gene TRBV4-3 combines with J gene TRBJ2-1; TRBD2 agrees at 10 bases. V dropped 5 bases and J dropped 5; count of bases not matched to a gene: 9. Germline V lookup: CDR1 LGHNA, CDR2 YSLEER. CDR3 length equals 16 residues.

The chain uses TRBV2 and TRBJ2-3, with 8 positions matching TRBD2. The CDR3 has 16 residues. The germline gives CDR1 SNHLY, CDR2 FYNNEI. The V segment lost 3 bases and the J segment 6 bases; nucleotides outside the gene matches: 11. This CDR3 is CASSELLAGWGDTQYF. In DNA form, the CDR3 reads TGTGCCAGCAGTGAGCTTCTAGCGGGTTGGGGGGATACGCAGTATTTT.